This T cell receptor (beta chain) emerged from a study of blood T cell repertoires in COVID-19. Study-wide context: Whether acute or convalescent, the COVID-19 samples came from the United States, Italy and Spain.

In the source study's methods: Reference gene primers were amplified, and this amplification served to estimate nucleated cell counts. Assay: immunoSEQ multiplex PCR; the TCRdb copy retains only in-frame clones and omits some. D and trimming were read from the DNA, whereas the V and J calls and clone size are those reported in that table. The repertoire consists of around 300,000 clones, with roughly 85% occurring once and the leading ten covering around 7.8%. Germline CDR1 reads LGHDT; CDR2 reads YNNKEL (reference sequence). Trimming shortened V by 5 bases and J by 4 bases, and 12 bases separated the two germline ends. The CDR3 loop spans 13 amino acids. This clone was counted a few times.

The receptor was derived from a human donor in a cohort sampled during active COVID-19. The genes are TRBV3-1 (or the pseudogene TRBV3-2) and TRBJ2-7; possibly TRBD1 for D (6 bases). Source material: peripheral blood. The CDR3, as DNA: TGTGCCAGCAGCGGGCGACAGGCTTACGAGCAGTACTTC. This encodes CASSGRQAYEQYF.